The T cell receptor (beta chain) under discussion was sequenced for a study of human T cells and chemical hapten exposure. Turning to the study itself: The variation in per-sample TCR yields arose mainly from small differences in pooled library volumes.

Described time point: patch test 2, 6 weeks after DPC sensitization. Treatment of the sample: therapeutic diphenylcyclopropenone sensitization with weekly scalp DPC. TCRdb analysed the RACE reads with MiXCR anew, one entry per CDR3 protein. Of 65,000 to 100,000 distinct CDR3 sequences listed, about 6.6% are singletons. This clonotype was seen ten or more times. The V and J ends lost 1 base and 7 bases, in that order; junction bases with no gene match: 1. The CDR3 spans 13 residues. In germline, CDR1 is SEHNR, CDR2 FQNEAQ (reference sequence). The V call is TRBV7-9, the J call TRBJ1-1; 9 nucleotides line up with TRBD1. The source is a woman aged 25 to 39 with alopecia areata. Some clones in this sample may be carry-over from other donors' samples. This material consisted of whole blood, taken in connection with sensitization to the hapten diphenylcyclopropenone (DPC). The CDR3 coding sequence is TGTGCCAGCAGCTTAGGGACAGGGGTTGAAGCTTTCTTT. Translated, it gives CASSLGTGVEAFF. The full variable domain, in which reference TRBV7-9 and TRBJ1-1 provide the parts outside the CDR3, is DTGVSQNPRHKITKRGQNVTFRCDPISEHNRLYWYRQTLGQGPEFLTYFQNEAQLEKSRLLSDRFSAERPKGSFSTLEIQRTEQGDSAMYLCASSLGTGVEAFFGQGTRLTVV.